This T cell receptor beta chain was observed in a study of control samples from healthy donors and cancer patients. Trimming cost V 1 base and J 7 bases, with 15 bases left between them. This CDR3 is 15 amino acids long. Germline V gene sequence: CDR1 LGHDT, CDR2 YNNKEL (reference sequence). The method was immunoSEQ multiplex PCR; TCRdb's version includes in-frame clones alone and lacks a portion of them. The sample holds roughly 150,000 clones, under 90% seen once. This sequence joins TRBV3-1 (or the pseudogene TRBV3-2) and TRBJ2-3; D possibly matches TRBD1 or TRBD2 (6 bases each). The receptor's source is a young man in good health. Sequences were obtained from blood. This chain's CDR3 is CASSQGMGGGYTQYF. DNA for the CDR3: TGTGCCAGCAGCCAAGGGATGGGGGGCGGCTATACGCAGTATTTT.